The source of this TCR beta chain is a study of T cells after yellow fever vaccination. Overall study: With SMART-Seq v4 Ultra Low Input, the fractions containing low cell numbers were prepared.

The germline V gene encodes CDR1 MNHEY and CDR2 SMNVEV (reference sequence). This CDR3 comprises 12 residues. V was shortened by 5 bases and J by 9 bases, with 11 bases between the two germline ends. TCRdb passed the 5' RACE reads through MiXCR, listing each CDR3 protein once. In the table there are hundreds of thousands of distinct CDR3 sequences, 13% of which are singletons. This clonotype has a handful of counts. The sequences come from PBMCs, collected on the day of the yellow fever booster vaccination. The origin of this receptor is a man aged 25-40 years who received the YFV17D yellow fever vaccine. This sequence joins TRBV27 and TRBJ2-1, with a possible D match to TRBD2 (6 bases). The CDR3 nucleotides are TGTGCCAGCAGTAACGGGAGAACTGAGCAGTTCTTC. Protein: CASSNGRTEQFF.